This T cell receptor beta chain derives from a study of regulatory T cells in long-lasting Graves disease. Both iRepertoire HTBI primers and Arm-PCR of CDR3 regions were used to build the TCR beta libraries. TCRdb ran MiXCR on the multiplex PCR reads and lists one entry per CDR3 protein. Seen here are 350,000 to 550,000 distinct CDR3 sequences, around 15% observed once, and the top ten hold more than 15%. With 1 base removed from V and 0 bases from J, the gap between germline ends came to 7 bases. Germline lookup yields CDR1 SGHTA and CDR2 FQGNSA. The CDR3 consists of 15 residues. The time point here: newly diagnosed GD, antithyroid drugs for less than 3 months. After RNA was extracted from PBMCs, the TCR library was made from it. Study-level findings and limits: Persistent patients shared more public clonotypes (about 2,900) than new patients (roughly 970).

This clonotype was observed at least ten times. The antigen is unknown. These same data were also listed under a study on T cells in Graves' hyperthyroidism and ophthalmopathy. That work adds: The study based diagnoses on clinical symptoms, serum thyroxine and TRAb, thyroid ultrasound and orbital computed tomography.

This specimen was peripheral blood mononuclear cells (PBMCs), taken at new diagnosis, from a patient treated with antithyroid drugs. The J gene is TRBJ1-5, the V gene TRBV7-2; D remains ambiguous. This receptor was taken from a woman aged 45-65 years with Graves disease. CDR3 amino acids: CASSLVEGSNQPQHF. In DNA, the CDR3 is TGTGCCAGCAGCTTAGTGGAGGGTAGCAATCAGCCCCAGCATTTT.